This T cell receptor beta chain originates from a study of cytomegalovirus exposure and HLA in healthy donors. Study-wide results and limits: The Asian-associated ancestry cluster reportedly had fewer N-insertions than the approximately 700-donor mean in a later analysis.

60 Vbeta and 13 Jbeta primers were used in PCR. Sequencing used immunoSEQ multiplex PCR; TCRdb keeps in-frame clones, though not all of them. The sample shows a few hundred thousand clones, about 87% of them seen only once. Donors likely had unrecorded immune exposures despite being nominally healthy when sampled. This clone was counted between two and nine times. What it recognizes is unknown. The sample taken for sequencing was PBMCs. The TCR comes from a woman aged 18-29 years in good health and CMV-seronegative.

The CDR3 DNA sequence: TGTGCCAGTAGTATTGGCAGGGGATTATCCTACGAGCAGTACTTC. It specifies CASSIGRGLSYEQYF. J is TRBJ2-7 and V is TRBV19, with D possibly being TRBD1 (6 bases). CDR1 and CDR2 (germline): LNHDA, SQIVND (reference sequence). The CDR3 is 15 residues long. V was trimmed by 3 bases and J by 1 base, leaving 13 bases between them.